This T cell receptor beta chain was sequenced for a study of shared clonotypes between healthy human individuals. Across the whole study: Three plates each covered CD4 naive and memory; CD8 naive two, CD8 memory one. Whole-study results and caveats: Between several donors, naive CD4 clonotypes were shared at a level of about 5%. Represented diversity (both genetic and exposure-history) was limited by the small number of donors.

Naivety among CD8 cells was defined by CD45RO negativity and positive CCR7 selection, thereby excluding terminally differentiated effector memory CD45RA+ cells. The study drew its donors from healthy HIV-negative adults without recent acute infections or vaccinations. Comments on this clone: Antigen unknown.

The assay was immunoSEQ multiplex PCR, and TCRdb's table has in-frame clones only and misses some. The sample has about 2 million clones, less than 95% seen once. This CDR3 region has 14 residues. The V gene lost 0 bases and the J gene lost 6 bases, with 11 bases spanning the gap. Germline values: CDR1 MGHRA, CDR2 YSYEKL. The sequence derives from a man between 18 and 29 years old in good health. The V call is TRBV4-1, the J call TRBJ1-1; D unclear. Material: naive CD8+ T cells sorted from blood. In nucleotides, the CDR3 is TGCGCCAGCAGCCAAGAAACGGCGCATCCTGAAGCTTTCTTT. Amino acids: CASSQETAHPEAFF.